The 5 T cell receptor beta chains below all came from one sample that was sequenced in a study of T-cell memory formation after mild COVID-19. TCRdb re-called the 5' RACE reads with MiXCR, one entry per CDR3 protein. The sample yields over 150,000 distinct CDR3 sequences, around 18% seen once. Sequencing was done on a sample of PBMCs or a T cell subset sorted from them (not recorded which). The receptors stem from a man younger than 35 who had mild COVID-19 (a few samples of this study predate the infection). Cell type and time point are not known.

This clonotype came up a few times. J is TRBJ2-3 and V is TRBV12-3 or TRBV12-4, with 7 bases fitting TRBD1. This CDR3 contains 14 residues. The J segment lost 2 bases and the V segment lost 9 bases, leaving 8 bases of the junction unmatched. In DNA, the CDR3 is TGTGCCAGTGAGAAGGGACAGCACACAGATACGCAGTATTTT. Amino acid sequence: CASEKGQHTDTQYF.

This clonotype came up a few times. Written as DNA, the CDR3 is TGTGCCAGCAGCCTACGCGAAAAACTGTTTTTT. It encodes CASSLREKLFF. This chain connects TRBV12-3 or TRBV12-4 to TRBJ1-4; D not certain. The CDR3 has 11 amino acids. V lost 6 bases and J 8 bases, leaving 7 bases between the germline ends.

This clonotype has more than one count but fewer than ten. The DNA of the CDR3 is TGTGCCATCAGTGAGTCTACCCCTAATTCACCCCTCCACTTT. Encoded protein: CAISESTPNSPLHF. V usage is TRBV10-3 and J usage is TRBJ1-6; D not resolved. The CDR3 contains 14 residues. V was clipped by 0 bases and J by 6 bases, with 6 bases between them. Germline V CDR1 and CDR2: ENHRY, SYGVKD.

The table lists this clonotype with a few counts. The chain is built from TRBV7-2 and TRBJ2-3; no clear D gene. CDR3 length equals 14 residues. V dropped 1 base and J dropped 9 bases, with 14 bases sitting between them. Germline lookup yields CDR1 SGHTA and CDR2 FQGNSA. This chain's CDR3 is CASSLGVAVGTQYF. The CDR3 region has the DNA TGTGCCAGCAGCTTAGGGGTGGCAGTAGGGACGCAGTATTTT.

The chain is built from TRBV9 and TRBJ2-3, with 7 bases that match TRBD2. This CDR3 contains 15 residues. With 0 bases clipped from V and 3 bases from J, the junction kept 4 bases outside the gene matches. CDR1 and CDR2 (germline): SGDLS, YYNGEE. The CDR3 sequence is CASSVGRAGTDTQYF. As DNA, the CDR3 is TGTGCCAGCAGCGTAGGGAGAGCGGGGACAGATACGCAGTATTTT.